Below, 6 T cell receptor beta chains from the same sample are listed, as sequenced in a study of shared clonotypes between healthy human individuals (dated by TCRdb to 2020 to 2021). The method was the immunoSEQ multiplex PCR assay. TCRdb carries this immuneACCESS record with in-frame sequences only. Its versions omit some clonotypes, under half of them owing to an unresolved V gene in the studies checked, with the rest unexplained. Within this sample are about 2.4 million clones, with under 95% of them counted one time only. The ten most abundant clones make up approximately 0.37% of the sample. Sequenced: naive CD4+ T cells from PBMCs. The cell subset or site label here, explained by the study, means: CD45RA+ positively selected. The receptors were gathered from a man younger than 35 in good health. Some clones in this sample may be carry-over from other donors' samples.

The chain links TRBV5-1 to TRBJ2-7; possible D gene TRBD1, 6 bases. Germline V gives CDR1 SGHRS, CDR2 YFSETQ. The CDR3 runs to 14 residues. The V end was cut by 4 bases, the J end by 3 bases, with 14 bases between. CDR3 sequence: CASSLEPRGYEQYF. The CDR3 DNA reads as TGCGCCAGCAGCCTAGAACCCAGGGGCTACGAGCAGTACTTC.

The J gene is TRBJ2-7, the V gene TRBV21-1; TRBD2, the D gene given by the table, was not confirmed from the DNA. TRBV21-1 is a documented pseudogene. The CDR3 loop spans 13 amino acids. CDR3 sequence (DNA): TGTGCCAGCCTACGGGACTTAAGAGGCGAGCAGTACTTC. Residues: CASLRDLRGEQYF.

The chain joins TRBV5-1 to TRBJ1-1; TRBD1 aligns across 8 bases. The germline CDR1 and CDR2 sequences are SGHRS and YFSETQ. Trimming took 6 bases from V and 2 from J; bases not matched to a gene: 6. The CDR3 contains 14 residues. The CDR3 loop reads CASKGQALNTEAFF. The CDR3 coding sequence is TGCGCCAGCAAGGGACAGGCTCTCAACACTGAAGCTTTCTTT.

The chain couples TRBV5-1 to TRBJ2-5, with TRBD1 matching 8 bases. This CDR3 spans 16 amino acids. V shed 1 base, J shed 4 bases, and the junction held 9 bases outside the gene matches. Germline CDR1 and CDR2: SGHRS and YFSETQ. The chain's CDR3 is CASSLIVGQVRETQYF. The CDR3, as DNA: TGCGCCAGCAGCTTGATTGTGGGACAGGTGAGAGAGACCCAGTACTTC.

The genes are TRBV2 and TRBJ1-2, with TRBD1 matching 7 bases. V dropped 4 bases and J dropped 4; count of bases not matched to a gene: 3. The CDR3 has 13 residues. CDR1 is SNHLY, CDR2 FYNNEI, per germline. CDR3 coding DNA: TGTGCCAGCAGTGTAGGGGGCGGCTATGGCTACACCTTC. It yields the protein CASSVGGGYGYTF.

The CDR3 spells CSVERGLAGRDEQYF. The CDR3 nucleotides are TGCAGCGTTGAACGGGGACTAGCGGGTCGCGACGAGCAGTACTTC. V and J are TRBV29-1 and TRBJ2-5, with TRBD2 identical over 12 bases. The DNA end is a closer match to TRBJ2-7, so the J assignment may be wrong. Germline CDR1 is SQVTM and CDR2 is ANQGSEA. There are 15 residues in the CDR3.